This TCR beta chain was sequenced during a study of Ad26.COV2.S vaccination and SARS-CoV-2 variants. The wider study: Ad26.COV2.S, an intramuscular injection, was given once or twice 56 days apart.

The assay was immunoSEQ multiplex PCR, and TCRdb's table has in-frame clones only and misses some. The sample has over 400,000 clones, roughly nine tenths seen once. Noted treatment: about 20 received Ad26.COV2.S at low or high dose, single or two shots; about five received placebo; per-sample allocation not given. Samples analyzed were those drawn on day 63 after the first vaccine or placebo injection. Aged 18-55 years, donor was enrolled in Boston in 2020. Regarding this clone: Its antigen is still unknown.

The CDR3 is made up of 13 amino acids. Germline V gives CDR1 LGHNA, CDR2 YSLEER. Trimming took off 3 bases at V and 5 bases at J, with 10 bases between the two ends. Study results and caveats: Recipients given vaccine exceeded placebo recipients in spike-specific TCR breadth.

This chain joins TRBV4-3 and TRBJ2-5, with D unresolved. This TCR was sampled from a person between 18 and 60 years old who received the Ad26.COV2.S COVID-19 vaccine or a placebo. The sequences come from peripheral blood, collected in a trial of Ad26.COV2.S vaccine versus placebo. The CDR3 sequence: CASSHVASETQYF. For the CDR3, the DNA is TGCGCCAGCAGCCACGTTGCGTCGGAGACCCAGTACTTC.